This TCR beta chain is drawn from a study of T-cell reconstitution after alpha-beta-depleted transplantation in children. General observations from the study: Several hundred expanded graft clones reportedly were the source of alpha-beta T cells about two months after transplant. High day-60 TCRbeta diversity in some patients came from surviving recipient T cells and thymic progenitors. T cells produced anew were the main source of T-cell counts and diversity one year after transplant.

The TCRbeta library was prepared with unique molecular identifiers. TCRdb reprocessed the PCR reads with MiXCR, giving one entry per CDR3 protein. Of hundreds of thousands of distinct CDR3 sequences listed, more than 20% are singletons. A note on this clonotype: The antigen remains unidentified.

This CDR3 spans 16 amino acids. Germline V CDR1 and CDR2: SGHDN, FVKESK. Trimming removed 4 bases from V and 1 base from J, with 17 bases in between. The chain combines TRBV14 with TRBJ2-7; D tentatively fits TRBD1 or TRBD2 (5 bases each). Here the sequenced sample was PBMCs, mostly from graft donor cells, taken 360 days after TCRalphabeta/CD19-depleted stem cell transplant. This TCR came from a female patient aged 2-9 years who had a stem cell transplant for congenital amegakaryocytic thrombocytopenia, so the T cells may come from the graft donor. For the CDR3, the DNA is TGTGCCAGCAGCCTATCTAGGGGACGCCCTTCCTACGAGCAGTACTTC. It specifies CASSLSRGRPSYEQYF.